The clone carrying this T cell receptor (beta chain) was detected ten times or more. What it binds is not known. This record comes from a study of read filtering for tumor transcriptome and immune sequencing. Background on the study: Revised staging placed eight or nine patients in R-ISS I, roughly 17 in II, 7 in III.

Study outcomes and limitations: IR-seq captured clonotypes deeper and more reliably than RNA-seq. Correlation between methods rose after single-read clonotypes were removed.

From about 0.4 ug of RNA, a library with molecular barcoded alpha/delta and beta/gamma adaptors was made. Using its own MiXCR run on the reads, TCRdb lists one record per CDR3 protein. The table includes approximately 62,000 distinct CDR3 sequences, roughly 19% detected once. Input material: a population of CD138-negative cells sorted from bone marrow. The origin of this receptor is a donor aged 40 or over with multiple myeloma.

Written as DNA, the CDR3 is TGTGCCACCTCTCCGGGGTCTGGGACAGGGAACAATCAGCCCCAGCATTTT. Translation gives CATSPGSGTGNNQPQHF. V usage is TRBV24-1 and J usage is TRBJ1-5, with 9 positions matching TRBD1. Trimming at V came to 9 bases and at J to 3 bases, leaving 14 bases not matched to a gene. Per germline, CDR1 KGHDR and CDR2 SFDVKD. This CDR3 has 17 amino acids.